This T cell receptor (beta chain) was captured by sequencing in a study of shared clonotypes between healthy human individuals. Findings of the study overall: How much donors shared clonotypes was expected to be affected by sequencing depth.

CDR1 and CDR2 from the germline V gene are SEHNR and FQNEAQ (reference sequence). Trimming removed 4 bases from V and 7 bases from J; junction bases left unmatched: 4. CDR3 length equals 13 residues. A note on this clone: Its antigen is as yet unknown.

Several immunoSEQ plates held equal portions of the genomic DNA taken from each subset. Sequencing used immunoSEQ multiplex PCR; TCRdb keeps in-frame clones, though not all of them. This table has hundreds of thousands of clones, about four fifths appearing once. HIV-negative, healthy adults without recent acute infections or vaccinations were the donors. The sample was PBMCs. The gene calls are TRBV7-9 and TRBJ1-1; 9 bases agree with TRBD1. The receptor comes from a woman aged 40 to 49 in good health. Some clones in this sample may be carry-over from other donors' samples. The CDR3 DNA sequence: TGTGCCAGCAGCTCCTCGGACAGGGGTGAAGCTTTCTTT. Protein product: CASSSSDRGEAFF.